This T cell receptor beta chain was retrieved from a study of cytomegalovirus exposure and HLA in healthy donors. Study-level points and caveats: Rare sequences made up most TCRs, while some public TCRs were found in many donors. A later analysis showed that HLA-associated TCR beta chains had undergone more clonal expansion than equally common others.

Vbeta (60) and Jbeta (13) primers were used in the PCR. The table came from immunoSEQ multiplex PCR; TCRdb's copy has only in-frame clones and leaves some out. The table shows about 180,000 clones, with around 81% occurring only once. Germline-derived CDR1 and CDR2 are LGHNA and YSLEER. Germline trimming cut 4 bases from V and 8 bases from J; bases unmatched to any gene: 8. CDR3 size: 16 residues. Of note for this clone: Its antigen remains unidentified.

The specimen was PBMCs. This sequence originates from a man in his forties or fifties in good health and CMV-seronegative. The chain joins TRBV4-3 to TRBJ2-1; 13 bases line up with TRBD2. In DNA form, the CDR3 reads TGCGCCAGCAGCCCCGTGGGACTAGCGGGAAGTTATGAGCAGTTCTTC. As protein: CASSPVGLAGSYEQFF.